This T cell receptor (beta chain) was captured in a study of monozygotic twins with inflammatory bowel disease. This clonotype counts as medium-sized by frequency. Antigen: not known. Germline CDR1 is MNHNS and CDR2 is SASEGT. This CDR3 is 15 amino acids long. No DNA is given; TCRdb re-called the 5' RACE reads and lists each CDR3 protein once. Its table lists 80,000 or so distinct CDR3 sequences. Overall study results and limits: IBD patients showed reduced TCRbeta diversity (inverse Simpson) versus healthy co-twins.

The clonotype originates from a human donor with ulcerative colitis or Crohn's disease, or a healthy co-twin of an affected twin (not recorded which). The V gene is TRBV6-1, the J gene TRBJ1-2; TCRdb names TRBD1, which stays unverified in the absence of DNA. The sequenced sample was blood. This CDR3 is CASLSARQSNYGYTF.